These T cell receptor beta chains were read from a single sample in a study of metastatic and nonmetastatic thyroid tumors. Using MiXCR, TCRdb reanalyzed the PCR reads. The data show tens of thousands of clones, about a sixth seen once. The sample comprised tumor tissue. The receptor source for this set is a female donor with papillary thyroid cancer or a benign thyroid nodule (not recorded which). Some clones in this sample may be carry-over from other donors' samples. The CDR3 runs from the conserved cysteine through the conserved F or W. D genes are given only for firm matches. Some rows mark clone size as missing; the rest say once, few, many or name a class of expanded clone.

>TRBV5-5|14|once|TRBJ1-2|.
TGTGCCAGCAGCTCCACAGGACATAACTATGGCTACACCTTC
CASSSTGHNYGYTF
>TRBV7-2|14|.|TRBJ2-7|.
TGTGCCACCAGCTTTAGCGGTAGGGCCTACGAGCAGTACTTC
CATSFSGRAYEQYF
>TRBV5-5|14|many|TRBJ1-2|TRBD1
TGTGCCAGCAGCTTGGACAGGGGCTACTATGGCTACACCTTC
CASSLDRGYYGYTF
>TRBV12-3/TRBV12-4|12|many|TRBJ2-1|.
TGTGCCAGCAGTTTACTAGGGAATGAGCAGTTCTTC
CASSLLGNEQFF
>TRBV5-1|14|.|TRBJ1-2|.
TGCGCCAGCAGCTTGGTGGGGGGCGAGTATGGCTACACCTTC
CASSLVGGEYGYTF
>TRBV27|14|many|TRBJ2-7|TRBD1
TGTGCCAGCAGTTGGGGGGACAGGGGTTACGAGCAGTACTTC
CASSWGDRGYEQYF
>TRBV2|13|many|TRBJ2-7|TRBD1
TGTGCCAGCGGGACAGATAACTCCTACGAGCAGTACTTC
CASGTDNSYEQYF
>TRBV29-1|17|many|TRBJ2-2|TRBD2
TGCAGCGCCTCGGGACTAGCGGGAGGGTTGAACACCGGGGAGCTGTTTTTT
CSASGLAGGLNTGELFF
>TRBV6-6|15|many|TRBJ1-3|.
TGTGCCAGCAGTTACGGAGATGACTCTGGAAACACCATATATTTT
CASSYGDDSGNTIYF
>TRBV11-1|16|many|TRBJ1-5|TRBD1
TGTGCCAGCAGCCCGGCGGGACAGGCGAAGAATCAGCCCCAGCATTTT
CASSPAGQAKNQPQHF
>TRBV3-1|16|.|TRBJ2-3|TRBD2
TGTGCCAGCAGCCCTCGGACTAGCGTGAGCACAGATACGCAGTATTTT
CASSPRTSVSTDTQYF
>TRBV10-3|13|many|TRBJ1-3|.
TGTGCCATCAGTGAGGACGTCGGGGCAGGCAAGGGTTTT
CAISEDVGAGKGF
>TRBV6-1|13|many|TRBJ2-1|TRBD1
TGTGCCAGCAGAGGACAGGCCTACAATGAGCAGTTCTTC
CASRGQAYNEQFF
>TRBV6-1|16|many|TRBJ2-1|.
TGTGCCAGCAGTCGACGACTAACGACCCAATACAATGAGCAGTTCTTC
CASSRRLTTQYNEQFF
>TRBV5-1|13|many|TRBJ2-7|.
TGCGCCAGCAGCTTCGTGGGAGTCAACGAGCAGTACTTC
CASSFVGVNEQYF
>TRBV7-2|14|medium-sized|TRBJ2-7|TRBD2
TGTGCCAGCAGACATCCGGGACTAGCACACGAGCAGTACTTC
CASRHPGLAHEQYF
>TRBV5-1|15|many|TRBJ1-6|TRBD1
TGCGCCAGCAGCATCCGGGACAGGGGGAATTCACCCCTCCACTTT
CASSIRDRGNSPLHF
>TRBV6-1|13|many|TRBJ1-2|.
TGTGCCAGCGTAATACAGGGTCAGGATGGCTACACCTTC
CASVIQGQDGYTF
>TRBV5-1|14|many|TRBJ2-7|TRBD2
TGCGCCAGCAGCTTCACTAGCGGCGCCTACGAGCAGTACTTC
CASSFTSGAYEQYF